A selection of T cell receptor beta chains follows, all from one sample in a study of blood T cells in healthy people across ages. TCRdb re-called the 5' RACE reads with MiXCR, one entry per CDR3 protein. The sample yields about 1.8 million distinct CDR3 sequences, around 48% seen once. Sequenced sample: blood. These receptors all stem from a woman in her 40s in good health. CDR3s include the opening cysteine and the closing phenylalanine or tryptophan. The D gene is left open where the match is weak. Not every row has a clone size; where given, it reads once, few, many or a size class.

J gene	clone size	D gene	CDR3 length	V gene	CDR3 protein	CDR3 DNA
TRBJ2-5	.	.	20	TRBV7-8	CASSYRREGWLTNQKETQYF	TGTGCCAGCAGCTACAGGCGAGAAGGATGGCTAACAAACCAAAAAGAGACCCAGTACTTC
TRBJ2-5	.	TRBD2	15	TRBV5-1	CASSLTPGGQETQYF	TGTGCCAGCAGCCTCACCCCGGGGGGCCAAGAGACCCAGTACTTC
TRBJ2-1	few	.	16	TRBV7-2	CASTPGAGVWGNEQFF	TGTGCCAGCACCCCGGGAGCGGGTGTTTGGGGCAATGAGCAGTTCTTC
TRBJ2-3	.	TRBD2	14	TRBV20-1	CSAPTSGAGVTQYF	TGCAGTGCTCCGACTAGCGGGGCGGGGGTTACGCAGTATTTT
TRBJ1-6	.	TRBD1	14	TRBV27	CASSLQGGRSPLHF	TGTGCCAGCAGTTTACAGGGGGGTCGATCACCCCTCCACTTT
TRBJ1-2	.	TRBD1	14	TRBV27	CASSALAGGRGYTF	TGTGCCAGCAGTGCCCTCGCAGGGGGCAGGGGCTACACCTTC
TRBJ1-2	few	.	15	TRBV6-2/TRBV6-3	CASRHSGGSSYGYTF	TGTGCCAGCAGGCACTCGGGGGGAAGTTCCTATGGCTACACCTTC
TRBJ1-2	.	.	13	TRBV7-2	CASSPTNRALYTF	TGTGCCAGCAGCCCGACAAACAGAGCACTCTACACCTTC
TRBJ2-1	.	TRBD2	16	TRBV5-1	CASSLDGLAGGHEQFF	TGCGCCAGCAGCTTGGATGGACTAGCGGGGGGGCATGAGCAGTTCTTC
TRBJ2-7	.	TRBD1	15	TRBV27	CASSLIRAGGYEQYF	TGTGCCAGCAGTTTAATCAGGGCAGGGGGATACGAGCAGTACTTC
TRBJ2-1	.	.	14	TRBV5-1	CASSLEQGGNEQFF	TGCGCCAGCAGCCTCGAACAGGGTGGTAATGAGCAGTTCTTC
TRBJ2-1	.	.	13	TRBV5-1	CASSLGQGLGQFF	TGCGCCAGCAGCTTGGGGCAGGGGCTGGGGCAGTTCTTC
TRBJ1-2	.	TRBD1	12	TRBV13	CASRSTGDGYTF	TGTGCCAGCAGATCGACAGGGGATGGCTACACCTTC
TRBJ2-3	few	.	16	TRBV7-2	CASSLAGLASTDTQYF	TGTGCCAGCAGCTTAGCGGGTCTCGCTTCCACAGATACGCAGTATTTT
TRBJ2-3	.	TRBD2	16	TRBV20-1	CSANLLLAGVVDTQYF	TGCAGTGCTAACCTCCTACTAGCGGGAGTGGTAGATACGCAGTATTTT
TRBJ2-7	few	.	15	TRBV12-3/TRBV12-4	CASTYVGARSYEQYF	TGTGCCAGCACTTACGTCGGGGCTCGGTCCTACGAGCAGTACTTC
TRBJ1-2	.	.	14	TRBV13	CASSLEGAIYGYTF	TGTGCCAGCAGCTTAGAGGGAGCAATCTATGGCTACACCTTC
TRBJ2-1	once	TRBD1	13	TRBV28	CASGDRSYNEQFF	TGTGCCAGCGGGGACAGAAGCTACAATGAGCAGTTCTTC
TRBJ2-1	.	.	13	TRBV12-5	CASGQEPYNEQFF	TGTGCTAGTGGCCAGGAGCCTTACAATGAGCAGTTCTTC
TRBJ2-1	.	.	16	TRBV7-9	CASSPLRRSLNNEQFF	TGTGCCAGCAGCCCCCTCCGAAGGAGTTTAAACAATGAGCAGTTCTTC
TRBJ1-6	few	TRBD1	14	TRBV27	CASSSGQMNSPLHF	TGTGCCAGCAGTTCGGGACAGATGAATTCACCCCTCCACTTT
TRBJ2-1	.	TRBD2	16	TRBV6-6	CASSARGASGYNEQFF	TGTGCCAGCAGCGCCCGCGGGGCTAGCGGCTACAATGAGCAGTTCTTC
TRBJ1-2	.	TRBD1	14	TRBV20-1	CSANEGAIYYGYTF	TGCAGTGCTAACGAGGGGGCGATATACTATGGCTACACCTTC
TRBJ2-7	.	TRBD2	15	TRBV27	CASSSSGGGAREQYF	TGTGCCAGCAGTTCCTCGGGCGGGGGGGCGCGGGAGCAGTACTTC
TRBJ1-6	few	.	17	TRBV4-3	CASSQDAEGGKRSPLHF	TGCGCCAGCAGCCAAGATGCGGAGGGGGGGAAGAGATCACCCCTCCACTTT
TRBJ2-3	.	TRBD2	17	TRBV7-2	CASKRELLAGGPDTQYF	TGTGCCAGCAAACGGGAACTACTAGCGGGGGGGCCGGATACGCAGTATTTT
TRBJ2-4	.	TRBD2	15	TRBV20-1	CSAPPGLAGEEEQYF	TGCAGTGCTCCGCCGGGACTAGCGGGGGAGGAAGAGCAGTACTTC
TRBJ2-6	.	TRBD2	17	TRBV7-2	CASSFFGLANGANVLTF	TGTGCCAGCAGCTTTTTTGGACTAGCGAATGGGGCCAACGTCCTGACTTTC
TRBJ2-1	.	TRBD2	16	TRBV11-3	CASSPGGTSGRNEQFF	TGTGCCAGCAGCCCAGGCGGGACTAGCGGGCGCAATGAGCAGTTCTTC
TRBJ1-2	.	.	14	TRBV7-3	CASSPTGGAYGYTF	TGTGCCAGCAGCCCCACAGGAGGGGCGTATGGCTACACCTTC
TRBJ2-1	few	TRBD2	12	TRBV6-6	CASSPGRSDSFF	TGTGCCAGCAGCCCCGGGAGGTCGGATTCGTTCTTC
TRBJ1-2	few	.	14	TRBV4-3	CASSPQHGGDGYTF	TGCGCCAGCAGCCCTCAGCATGGAGGGGATGGCTACACCTTC
TRBJ2-3	.	.	18	TRBV20-1	CSARGPGSVVPSTDTQYF	TGCAGTGCTAGAGGGCCCGGCAGTGTAGTCCCTAGCACAGATACGCAGTATTTT
TRBJ1-2	.	TRBD1	15	TRBV28	CASSEDRGRVYGYTF	TGTGCCAGCAGTGAAGATAGGGGGCGCGTCTATGGCTACACCTTC
TRBJ2-6	.	.	17	TRBV4-3	CANSLLSGTFGANVLTF	TGCGCCAACAGCCTATTATCCGGGACATTTGGGGCCAACGTCCTGACTTTC
TRBJ2-1	few	.	15	TRBV4-3	CASGQQGSKYNEQFF	TGCGCCAGCGGACAACAGGGTTCGAAGTACAATGAGCAGTTCTTC
TRBJ2-3	few	TRBD2	16	TRBV9	CASSPWSGGATDTQYF	TGTGCCAGCAGCCCTTGGAGCGGGGGGGCCACAGATACGCAGTATTTT
TRBJ1-2	.	.	17	TRBV7-9	CASSSKSLQPVGGGYTF	TGTGCCAGCAGCTCAAAAAGCCTGCAGCCAGTGGGAGGAGGCTACACCTTC
TRBJ2-2	.	TRBD1	15	TRBV7-2	CASTLTGVDTGELFF	TGTGCCAGCACCCTGACAGGGGTAGACACCGGGGAGCTGTTTTTT
TRBJ1-2	.	TRBD1	15	TRBV6-2/TRBV6-3	CASSSDRGFYNGYTF	TGTGCCAGCAGCTCGGACAGGGGGTTTTATAATGGCTACACCTTC
TRBJ2-7	.	TRBD1	13	TRBV5-1	CTSSWGQSYEQYF	TGCACCAGCAGCTGGGGACAGAGCTACGAGCAGTACTTC
TRBJ2-4	.	.	17	TRBV7-8	CASSLSNGRGGKNIQYF	TGTGCCAGCAGCTTAAGCAACGGGAGAGGTGGGAAAAACATTCAGTACTTC
TRBJ2-3	.	.	17	TRBV6-2/TRBV6-3	CASSYSIPGTSTDTQYF	TGTGCCAGCAGTTACTCGATCCCAGGGACTAGCACAGATACGCAGTATTTT
TRBJ2-5	few	.	15	TRBV11-2	CASSARSGATETQYF	TGTGCCAGCAGCGCCCGGTCAGGGGCTACGGAGACCCAGTACTTC
TRBJ2-7	.	.	13	TRBV10-3	CAISGQGIHEQYF	TGTGCCATCAGTGGGCAGGGGATCCACGAGCAGTACTTC
TRBJ2-7	few	.	10	TRBV20-1	CSAQRQEQYF	TGCAGTGCCCAGCGGCAGGAGCAGTACTTC
TRBJ2-5	.	TRBD1	12	TRBV29-1	CSAGQGRETQYF	TGCAGTGCTGGACAGGGGCGAGAGACCCAGTACTTC
TRBJ2-1	few	TRBD2	15	TRBV6-2/TRBV6-3	CASTNKRGGYNEQFF	TGTGCCAGCACCAATAAGCGGGGGGGCTACAATGAGCAGTTCTTC
TRBJ1-2	.	.	15	TRBV27	CASSAFRETNYGYTF	TGTGCCAGCAGCGCCTTCAGGGAAACTAACTATGGCTACACCTTC
TRBJ2-5	once	.	13	TRBV29-1	CSVGNGFGETQYF	TGCAGCGTCGGGAATGGGTTCGGGGAGACCCAGTACTTC
TRBJ2-6	few	TRBD1	17	TRBV6-5	CASSYRTGGAGANVLTF	TGTGCCAGCAGTTACCGGACAGGGGGCGCTGGGGCCAACGTCCTGACTTTC
TRBJ2-4	once	TRBD1	13	TRBV7-9	CASSFREGQGLYF	TGTGCCAGCAGCTTCAGGGAAGGACAGGGCCTGTACTTC
TRBJ1-5	.	.	10	TRBV27	CASSVRHQHF	TGTGCCAGCAGTGTCAGACACCAGCATTTT
TRBJ2-7	.	.	14	TRBV27	CASSLYPFSYEQYF	TGTGCCAGCAGTTTATACCCTTTCTCCTACGAGCAGTACTTC
TRBJ1-2	.	.	16	TRBV3-1	CASSQDQGEAFYGYTF	TGTGCCAGCAGCCAAGATCAGGGTGAAGCATTCTATGGCTACACCTTC
TRBJ2-5	.	TRBD2	17	TRBV4-2	CASSSRLAGGTSETRYF	TGTGCCAGCAGCTCAAGACTAGCGGGGGGTACTTCAGAGACCCGGTACTTC
TRBJ1-4	.	.	15	TRBV7-2	CASSRGAATNEKLFF	TGTGCCAGCAGCCGGGGGGCTGCAACTAATGAAAAACTGTTTTTT
TRBJ1-2	.	TRBD1	13	TRBV6-5	CASNGQENYGYTF	TGTGCCAGCAACGGACAGGAAAACTATGGCTACACCTTC
TRBJ2-3	few	.	19	TRBV13	CASSLGQGLELAIPDTQYF	TGTGCCAGCAGCTTAGGACAGGGTTTGGAACTAGCTATCCCAGATACGCAGTATTTT
TRBJ2-3	few	.	14	TRBV6-2/TRBV6-3	CAGAAGGPTDTQYF	TGTGCCGGCGCTGCTGGGGGGCCCACAGATACGCAGTATTTT